This T cell receptor beta chain was captured in a study of T cells in Graves' hyperthyroidism and ophthalmopathy. TCR beta CDR3 regions were amplified from RNA. During a first-round RT-PCR of the TCR CDR3, the HTBI primer set was used. MiXCR, run by TCRdb on the multiplex PCR reads, gives a single entry per CDR3 protein. The sample shows 400,000 to 550,000 distinct CDR3 sequences, under 15% of them seen only once. The CDR3 consists of 16 residues. V lost 7 bases to trimming and J lost 0 bases; unmatched junction nucleotides: 5. CDR1 and CDR2 from the germline V gene are LNHDA and SQIVND (reference sequence). Absence of ophthalmopathy progression within 18 months defined stable Graves' hyperthyroidism. Orbital computed tomography, thyroid ultrasound, serum thyroxine and TRAb, and clinical symptoms together informed the diagnoses. Isolation of PBMCs was performed on 8.5 to 10 ml fresh peripheral blood.

This clonotype showed up many times. The rearrangement joins TRBV19 to TRBJ2-2; the match to TRBD2 covers 10 bases. The receptor was isolated from a woman aged 18 to 35 with Graves' hyperthyroidism. Sequencing was performed on blood. The CDR3 bases are TGTGCCAGTATAGACCTAGCGGGAGCGAACACCGGGGAGCTGTTTTTT. Translating it yields CASIDLAGANTGELFF.